The sequence of this TCR beta chain was determined in a study of T cell repertoires in cytomegalovirus infection. In TCRdb, the reads were re-called with MiXCR into one record per CDR3 protein. The sample includes hundreds of thousands of distinct CDR3 sequences, around a sixth seen only once; the top ten take more than 10%. There are a few counts of this clonotype. Germline values: CDR1 MNHEY, CDR2 SVGEGT. V was clipped by 7 bases and J by 0 bases, with 19 bases between them. This CDR3 spans 17 amino acids. The sequenced sample consisted of PBMCs. The rearrangement uses TRBV6-2 or TRBV6-3 and TRBJ2-1; the D gene is possibly TRBD2 (6 bases). This receptor was identified in a human donor in good health (CMV status not recorded). Some clones in this sample may be carry-over from other donors' samples. This CDR3 reads CASTFGPGSRSYNEQFF. CDR3 nucleotide sequence: TGTGCCAGCACCTTCGGACCCGGGAGTCGCTCCTACAATGAGCAGTTCTTC.